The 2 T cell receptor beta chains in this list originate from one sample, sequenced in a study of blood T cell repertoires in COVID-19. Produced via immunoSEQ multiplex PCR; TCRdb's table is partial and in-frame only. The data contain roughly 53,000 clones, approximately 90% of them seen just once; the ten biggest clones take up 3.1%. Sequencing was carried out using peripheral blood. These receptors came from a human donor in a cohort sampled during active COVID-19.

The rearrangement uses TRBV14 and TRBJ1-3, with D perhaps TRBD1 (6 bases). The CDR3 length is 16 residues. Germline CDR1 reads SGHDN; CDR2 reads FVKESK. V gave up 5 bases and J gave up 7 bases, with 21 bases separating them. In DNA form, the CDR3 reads TGTGCCAGCAGCAAACGGGGCGCAGGGGCTCGGAACACCATATATTTT. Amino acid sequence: CASSKRGAGARNTIYF.

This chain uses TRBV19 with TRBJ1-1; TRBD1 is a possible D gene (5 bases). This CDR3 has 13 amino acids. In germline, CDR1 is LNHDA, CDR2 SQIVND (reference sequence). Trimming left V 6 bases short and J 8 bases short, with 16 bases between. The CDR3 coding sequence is TGTGCCAGTAGCCCGCCAGACAGAGTAGAAGCTTTCTTT. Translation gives CASSPPDRVEAFF.